These T cell receptor beta chains were read from a single sample in a study of lymphopenia after photon versus proton radiotherapy. Assay: immunoSEQ multiplex PCR; the TCRdb copy retains only in-frame clones and omits some. The table records tens of thousands of clones, under 90% of them present only once. The source was peripheral blood, collected from a patient treated with proton-based radiotherapy. The receptors were sampled from a woman between 70 and 85 years old with pancreatic cancer. The CDR3 runs from the conserved cysteine through the conserved F or W. Each record gives: clone size, V gene, CDR3 protein. Expanded clones are given a class, and other clones once, few, many or no size at all.

>.|TRBV6-6
CASSDEGGRRELFF
>.|TRBV19
CATRTANTEAFF
>.|TRBV29-1
CSVDRLLGETQYF
>once|TRBV19
CASTGLAFNEQFF
>.|TRBV4-1
CASSQPGLAAYEQYF
>once|TRBV4-3
CASSQERSGGRTIYF
>.|TRBV18
CASSGQGQNGEQYF
>.|TRBV28
CASSLSGPGANEKLFF
>.|TRBV27
CASSLLGNTEAFF
>.|TRBV29-1
CSVEDLAAPNYGYTF
>.|TRBV5-4
CASKRDRVETGELFF
>.|TRBV29-1
CSVVAGVGTQYF
>.|TRBV18
CASSPLVDPLEKLFF
>.|TRBV5-1
CASSLKGEGTEAFF
>once|TRBV5-6
CASSLRTVQETQYF
>.|TRBV7-3
CASSLGVAMDTQYF
>.|TRBV9
CASSVGLADSQETQYF
>few|TRBV2
CASTTNEQFF
>once|TRBV6-5
CASSYVQGTPYEQYF
>once|TRBV6-5
CASSSIGGRLGNEQFF
>.|TRBV5-1
CASSLAVGAGASNEQFF
>few|TRBV4-3
CASSRGAQGSGANVLTF